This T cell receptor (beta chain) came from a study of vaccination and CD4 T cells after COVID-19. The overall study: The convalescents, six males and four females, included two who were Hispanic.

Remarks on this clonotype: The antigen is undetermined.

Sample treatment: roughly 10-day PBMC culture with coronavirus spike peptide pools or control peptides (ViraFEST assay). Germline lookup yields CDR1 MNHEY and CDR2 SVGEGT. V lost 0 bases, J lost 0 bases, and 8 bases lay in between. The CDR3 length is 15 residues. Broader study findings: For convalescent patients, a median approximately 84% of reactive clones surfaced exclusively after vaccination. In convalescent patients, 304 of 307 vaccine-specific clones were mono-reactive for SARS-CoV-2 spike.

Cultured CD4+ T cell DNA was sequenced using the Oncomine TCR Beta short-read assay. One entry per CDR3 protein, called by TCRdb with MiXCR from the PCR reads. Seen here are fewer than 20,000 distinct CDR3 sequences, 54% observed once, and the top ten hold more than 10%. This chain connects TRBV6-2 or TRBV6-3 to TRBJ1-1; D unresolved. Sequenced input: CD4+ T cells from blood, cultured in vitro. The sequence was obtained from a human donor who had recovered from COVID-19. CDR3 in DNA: TGTGCCAGCAGTTACTCGAGACGGTTGAACACTGAAGCTTTCTTT. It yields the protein CASSYSRRLNTEAFF.